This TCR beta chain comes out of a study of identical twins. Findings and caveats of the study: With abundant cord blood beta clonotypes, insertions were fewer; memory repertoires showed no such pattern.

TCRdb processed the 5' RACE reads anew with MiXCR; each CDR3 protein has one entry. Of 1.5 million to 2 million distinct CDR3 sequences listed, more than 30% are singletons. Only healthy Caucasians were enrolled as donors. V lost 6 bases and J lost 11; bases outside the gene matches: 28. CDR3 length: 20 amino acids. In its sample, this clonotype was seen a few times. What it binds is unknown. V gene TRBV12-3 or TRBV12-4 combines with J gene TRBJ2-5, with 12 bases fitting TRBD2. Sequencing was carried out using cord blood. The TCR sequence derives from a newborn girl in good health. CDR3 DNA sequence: TGTGCCAGCAGCCACCGGGTAGGACTAGCGGGAACGGCCTTATACAATGAGCAGTACTTC. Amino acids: CASSHRVGLAGTALYNEQYF.